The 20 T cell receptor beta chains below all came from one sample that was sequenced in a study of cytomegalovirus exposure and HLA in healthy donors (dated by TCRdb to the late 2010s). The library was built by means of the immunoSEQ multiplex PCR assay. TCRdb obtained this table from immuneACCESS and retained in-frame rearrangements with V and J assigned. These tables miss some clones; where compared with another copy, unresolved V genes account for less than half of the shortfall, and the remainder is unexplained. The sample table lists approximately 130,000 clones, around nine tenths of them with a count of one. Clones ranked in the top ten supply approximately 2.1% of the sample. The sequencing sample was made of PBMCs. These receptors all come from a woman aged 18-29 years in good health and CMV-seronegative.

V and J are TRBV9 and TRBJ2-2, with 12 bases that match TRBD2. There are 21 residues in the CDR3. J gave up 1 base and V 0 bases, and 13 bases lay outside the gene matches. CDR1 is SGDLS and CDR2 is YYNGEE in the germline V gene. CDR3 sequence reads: CASSVEASGGASRRNTGELFF. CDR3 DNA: TGTGCCAGCAGCGTAGAAGCTAGCGGGGGGGCCTCACGGAGGAACACCGGGGAGCTGTTTTTT.

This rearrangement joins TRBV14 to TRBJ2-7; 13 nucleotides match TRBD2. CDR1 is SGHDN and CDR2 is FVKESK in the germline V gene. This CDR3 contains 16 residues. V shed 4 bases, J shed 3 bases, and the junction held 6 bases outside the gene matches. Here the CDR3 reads CASSPLAGGPFYEQYF. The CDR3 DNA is TGTGCCAGCAGCCCACTAGCGGGAGGGCCGTTCTACGAGCAGTACTTC.

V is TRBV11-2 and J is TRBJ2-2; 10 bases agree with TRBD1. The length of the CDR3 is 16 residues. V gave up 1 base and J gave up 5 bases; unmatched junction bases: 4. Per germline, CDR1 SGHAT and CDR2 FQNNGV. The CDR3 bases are TGTGCCAGCAGCTTAGGGACAGGGGGAGATACCGGGGAGCTGTTTTTT. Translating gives CASSLGTGGDTGELFF.

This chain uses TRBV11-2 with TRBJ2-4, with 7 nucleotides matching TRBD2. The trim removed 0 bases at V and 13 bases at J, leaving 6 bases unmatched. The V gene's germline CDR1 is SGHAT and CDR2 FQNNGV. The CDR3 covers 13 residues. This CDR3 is CASSLDLGEGQYF. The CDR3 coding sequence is TGTGCCAGCAGCTTAGATCTGGGGGAGGGCCAGTACTTC.

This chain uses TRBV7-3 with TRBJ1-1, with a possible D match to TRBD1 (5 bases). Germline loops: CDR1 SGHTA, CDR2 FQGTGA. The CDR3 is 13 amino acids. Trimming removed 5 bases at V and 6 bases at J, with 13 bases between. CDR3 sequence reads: CASSPQGFAEAFF. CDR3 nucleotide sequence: TGTGCCAGCAGCCCCCAGGGTTTCGCTGAAGCTTTCTTT. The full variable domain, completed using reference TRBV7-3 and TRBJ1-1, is GAGVSQTPSNKVTEKGKYVELRCDPISGHTALYWYRQSLGQGPEFLIYFQGTGAADDSGLPNDRFFAVRPEGSVSTLKIQRTERGDSAVYLCASSPQGFAEAFFGQGTRLTVV.

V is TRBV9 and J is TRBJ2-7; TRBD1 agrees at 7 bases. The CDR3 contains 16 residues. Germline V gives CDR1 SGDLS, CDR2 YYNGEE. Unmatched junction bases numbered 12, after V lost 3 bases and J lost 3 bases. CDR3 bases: TGTGCCAGCAGCGGAGTAAACAGGGGTAGGGGCTACGAGCAGTACTTC. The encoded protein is CASSGVNRGRGYEQYF.

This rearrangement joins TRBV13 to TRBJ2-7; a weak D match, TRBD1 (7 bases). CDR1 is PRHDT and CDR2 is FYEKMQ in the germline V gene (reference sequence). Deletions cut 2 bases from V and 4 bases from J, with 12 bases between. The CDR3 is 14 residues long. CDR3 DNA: TGTGCCAGCAGCTTATCGCAGGGGGGATACGAGCAGTACTTC. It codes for CASSLSQGGYEQYF.

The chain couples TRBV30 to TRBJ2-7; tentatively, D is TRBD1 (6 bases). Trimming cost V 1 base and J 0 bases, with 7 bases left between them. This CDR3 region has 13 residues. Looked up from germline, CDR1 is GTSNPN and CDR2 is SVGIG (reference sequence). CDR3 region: CAWSEGHSYEQYF. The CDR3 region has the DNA TGTGCCTGGAGTGAGGGACACTCCTACGAGCAGTACTTC.

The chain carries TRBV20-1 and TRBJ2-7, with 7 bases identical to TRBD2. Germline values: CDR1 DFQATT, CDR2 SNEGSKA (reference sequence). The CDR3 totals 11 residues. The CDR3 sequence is CGSVTGGEQYF. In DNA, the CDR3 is TGCGGGTCAGTCACCGGGGGGGAGCAGTACTTC.

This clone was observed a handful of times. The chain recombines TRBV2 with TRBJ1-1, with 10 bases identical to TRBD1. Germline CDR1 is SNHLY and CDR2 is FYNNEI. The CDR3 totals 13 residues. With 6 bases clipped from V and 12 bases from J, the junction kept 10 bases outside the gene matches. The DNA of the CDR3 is TGTGCCAGCAGACGAGGGACAGGGGAGATGACTTTCTTT. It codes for CASRRGTGEMTFF.

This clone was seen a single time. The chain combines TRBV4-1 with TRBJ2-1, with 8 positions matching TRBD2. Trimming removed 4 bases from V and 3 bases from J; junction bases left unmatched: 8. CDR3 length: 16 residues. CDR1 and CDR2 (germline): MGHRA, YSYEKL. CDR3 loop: CASSLGGAKVYNEQFF. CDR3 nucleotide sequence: TGCGCCAGCAGCCTCGGGGGGGCTAAGGTCTACAATGAGCAGTTCTTC.

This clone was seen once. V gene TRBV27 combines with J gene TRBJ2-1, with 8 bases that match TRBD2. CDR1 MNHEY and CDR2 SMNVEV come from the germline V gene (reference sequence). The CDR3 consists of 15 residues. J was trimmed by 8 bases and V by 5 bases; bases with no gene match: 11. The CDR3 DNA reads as TGTGCCAGCAGTATACAGCCGGGACTAGTCTATGAGCAGTTCTTC. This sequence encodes CASSIQPGLVYEQFF.

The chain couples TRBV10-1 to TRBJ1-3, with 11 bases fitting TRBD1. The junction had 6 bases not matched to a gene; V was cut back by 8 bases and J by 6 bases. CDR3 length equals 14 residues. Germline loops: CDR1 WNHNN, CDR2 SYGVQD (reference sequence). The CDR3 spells CASSGQGGENTIYF. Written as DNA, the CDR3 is TGCGCCAGCTCGGGACAGGGGGGGGAAAACACCATATATTTT.

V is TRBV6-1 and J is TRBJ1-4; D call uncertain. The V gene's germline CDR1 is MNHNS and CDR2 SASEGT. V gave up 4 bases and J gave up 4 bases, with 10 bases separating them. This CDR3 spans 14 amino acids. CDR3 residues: CASSGRSFNEKLFF. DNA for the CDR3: TGTGCCAGCAGTGGGAGGAGCTTTAATGAAAAACTGTTTTTT.

The CDR3 protein is CASSFRTGSNQPQHF. Here the CDR3 DNA reads TGTGCCAGCAGTTTCCGGACAGGGTCTAATCAGCCCCAGCATTTT. This sequence joins TRBV28 and TRBJ1-5, with 8 bases matching TRBD1. Unmatched junction bases numbered 5, after V lost 3 bases and J lost 4 bases. CDR3 length equals 15 residues. Germline assignment: CDR1 MDHEN and CDR2 SYDVKM.

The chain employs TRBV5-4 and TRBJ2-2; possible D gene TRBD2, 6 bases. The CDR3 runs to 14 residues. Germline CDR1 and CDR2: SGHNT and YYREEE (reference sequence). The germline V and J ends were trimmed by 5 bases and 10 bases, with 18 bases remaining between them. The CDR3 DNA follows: TGTGCCAGCAGTTCGGGGGAAAACACCCTGGAGCTGTTTTTT. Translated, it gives CASSSGENTLELFF.

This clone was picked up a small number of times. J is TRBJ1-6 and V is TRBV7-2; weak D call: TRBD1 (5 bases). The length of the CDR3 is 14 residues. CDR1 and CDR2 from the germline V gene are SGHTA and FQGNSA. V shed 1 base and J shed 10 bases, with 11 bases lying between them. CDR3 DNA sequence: TGTGCCAGCAGCTTAGAACAGGCAACCTCACCCCTCCACTTT. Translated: CASSLEQATSPLHF. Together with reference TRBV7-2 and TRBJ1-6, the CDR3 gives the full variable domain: GAGVSQSPSNKVTEKGKDVELRCDPISGHTALYWYRQSLGQGLEFLIYFQGNSAPDKSGLPSDRFSAERTGGSVSTLTIQRTQQEDSAVYLCASSLEQATSPLHFGNGTRLTVT.

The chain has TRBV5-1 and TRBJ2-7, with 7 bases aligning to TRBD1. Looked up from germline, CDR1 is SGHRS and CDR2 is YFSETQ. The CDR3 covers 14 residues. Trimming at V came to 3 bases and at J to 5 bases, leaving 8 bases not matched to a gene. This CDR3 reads CASSSTGQGNEQYF. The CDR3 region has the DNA TGCGCCAGCAGCTCGACAGGGCAGGGGAACGAGCAGTACTTC.

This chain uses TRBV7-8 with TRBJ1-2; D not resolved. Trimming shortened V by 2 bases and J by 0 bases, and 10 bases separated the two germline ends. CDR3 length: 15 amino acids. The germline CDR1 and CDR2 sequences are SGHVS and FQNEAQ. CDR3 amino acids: CASSLSLRPNYGYTF. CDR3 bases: TGTGCCAGCAGCTTATCTCTCCGTCCTAACTATGGCTACACCTTC.

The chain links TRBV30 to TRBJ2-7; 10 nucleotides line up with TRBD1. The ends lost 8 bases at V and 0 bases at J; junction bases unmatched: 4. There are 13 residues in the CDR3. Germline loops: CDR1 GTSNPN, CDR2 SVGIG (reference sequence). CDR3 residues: CAGQGEGSYEQYF. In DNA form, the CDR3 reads TGTGCCGGACAGGGGGAAGGCTCCTACGAGCAGTACTTC.